This T cell receptor (beta chain) was recovered during a study of CD8 T cells in Susac syndrome. Study results and limitations: In its TCR sequencing and HLA analysis, the study acknowledged that the number of individuals was relatively small.

Relapsing-remitting disease, either stable or active, was present in the multiple sclerosis controls, who were treatment-naive patients. Negative isolation was applied to CD8+ and CD4+ T cells, and FACS enrichment was applied to TEMRA cells. The authors reverse transcribed roughly 0.5 to 1 ug RNA with random hexamers. An immunoSEQ multiplex PCR amplified TCR beta CDR3 over 54 Vbeta and 13 Jbeta. TCRdb used MiXCR to reprocess the immunoSEQ multiplex PCR reads, holding one entry per CDR3 protein. The repertoire holds 400,000 or so distinct CDR3 sequences, 75% to 90% seen once, with approximately 0.12% in the top ten. About this clonotype itself: What it recognizes is unknown.

This CDR3 comprises 16 residues. Trimming removed 4 bases from V and 5 bases from J; junction bases left unmatched: 9. Germline V gives CDR1 SGHDN, CDR2 FVKESK. The origin of this receptor is a human donor with multiple sclerosis. Sample: CD8+ T cells from PBMCs. The chain combines TRBV14 with TRBJ2-3; 10 nucleotides match TRBD1. DNA of the CDR3: TGTGCCAGCAGCCTTCGGACAGGGGGGTTTGGAGATACGCAGTATTTT. This translates into CASSLRTGGFGDTQYF. The whole variable domain, remainder taken from reference TRBV14 and TRBJ2-3, is EAGVTQFPSHSVIEKGQTVTLRCDPISGHDNLYWYRRVMGKEIKFLLHFVKESKQDESGMPNNRFLAERTGGTYSTLKVQPAELEDSGVYFCASSLRTGGFGDTQYFGPGTRLTVL.